Listed below are T cell receptor beta chains from one sample, sequenced in a study of cytomegalovirus exposure and HLA in healthy donors. The method was immunoSEQ multiplex PCR; TCRdb's version includes in-frame clones alone and lacks a portion of them. The top ten hold roughly 4.5% of the sample, which has about 180,000 clones, about four fifths seen once. Sequencing was performed on PBMCs. The source is a woman aged 18-29 years in good health and CMV-seropositive. CDR3s include the opening cysteine and the closing phenylalanine or tryptophan. D genes are given only for firm matches. Expanded clones get a size class; other rows say once, few or many, or leave the size out.

>.|TRBV6-6|TRBJ1-1|14|.
CASGPRTANTEAFF
TGTGCCAGCGGGCCAAGGACAGCGAACACTGAAGCTTTCTTT
>.|TRBV5-4|TRBJ2-7|16|.
CASSPSADRTTYEQYF
TGTGCCAGCAGCCCTAGTGCCGACAGGACCACTTACGAGCAGTACTTC
>once|TRBV11-2|TRBJ2-7|14|TRBD1
CASTVGTGAYEQYF
TGTGCCAGCACCGTAGGGACAGGGGCCTACGAGCAGTACTTC
>.|TRBV27|TRBJ2-7|16|.
CASSLSAGLNSYEQYF
TGTGCCAGCAGTTTATCGGCAGGGCTGAACTCCTACGAGCAGTACTTC
>.|TRBV10-1|TRBJ2-7|13|.
CASSGGQGGEQYF
TGCGCCAGCTCCGGGGGGCAAGGGGGGGAGCAGTACTTC
>.|TRBV5-1|TRBJ2-1|16|.
CASSLVGGGAYNEQFF
TGCGCCAGCAGCTTGGTTGGAGGGGGCGCCTACAATGAGCAGTTCTTC
>.|TRBV5-6|TRBJ1-1|14|.
CASSLGRPRAEAFF
TGTGCCAGCAGCTTGGGGCGTCCCAGGGCTGAAGCTTTCTTT
>.|TRBV9|TRBJ2-1|16|TRBD1
CASSASGGRRYNEQFF
TGTGCCAGCAGCGCCTCAGGGGGCCGGAGGTACAATGAGCAGTTCTTC
>.|TRBV15|TRBJ2-3|15|.
CATSQLRTSTDTQYF
TGTGCCACCAGCCAATTACGGACTAGCACAGATACGCAGTATTTT
>.|TRBV27|TRBJ1-1|14|.
CASSHTRGDTEAFF
TGTGCCAGCAGTCATACCAGGGGTGACACTGAAGCTTTCTTT
>.|TRBV27|TRBJ1-6|16|.
CASSLSSPLNNSPLHF
TGTGCCAGCAGTCTATCAAGCCCGCTAAATAATTCGCCCCTCCACTTT
>.|TRBV10-3|TRBJ2-7|11|TRBD1
CATGQGWEQYF
TGTGCCACGGGACAGGGATGGGAGCAGTACTTC
>.|TRBV7-8|TRBJ1-2|16|.
CASSLAGGGANYGYTF
TGTGCCAGCAGCTTAGCGGGGGGGGGCGCTAACTATGGCTACACCTTC
>.|TRBV7-8|TRBJ1-1|15|TRBD1
CASSYGTGVNTEAFF
TGTGCCAGCAGCTACGGGACAGGGGTGAACACTGAAGCTTTCTTT
>few|TRBV10-3|TRBJ1-3|14|.
CATRTGGSGNTIYF
TGTGCCACCCGGACGGGAGGCTCTGGAAACACCATATATTTT
>.|TRBV4-1|TRBJ1-6|14|.
CASSQAGLGSPLHF
TGCGCCAGCAGCCAAGCCGGGTTGGGTTCACCCCTCCACTTT
>few|TRBV6-4|TRBJ2-1|18|TRBD2
CASSDSGVAGGSLNEQFF
TGTGCCAGCAGTGACTCGGGAGTAGCGGGGGGAAGCTTGAATGAGCAGTTCTTC
>.|TRBV4-2|TRBJ2-6|18|.
CASSQVGGLESGANVLTF
TGTGCCAGCAGCCAAGTTGGAGGGCTGGAGTCTGGGGCCAACGTCCTGACTTTC
>.|TRBV30|TRBJ2-3|16|.
CAWSGGSGVLTDTQYF
TGTGCCTGGAGTGGGGGCTCAGGGGTTTTAACAGATACGCAGTATTTT
>.|TRBV6-5|TRBJ1-1|14|.
CASSRLLTGTEAFF
TGTGCCAGCAGTCGACTCCTTACTGGGACTGAAGCTTTCTTT
>once|TRBV6-6|TRBJ2-3|15|TRBD2
CASRPVGGGGDTQYF
TGTGCCAGCAGGCCAGTGGGGGGGGGAGGAGATACGCAGTATTTT
>.|TRBV6-5|TRBJ2-7|14|.
CASGATGGSYEQYF
TGTGCCAGCGGGGCGACGGGCGGCTCCTACGAGCAGTACTTC
>.|TRBV7-9|TRBJ2-1|15|TRBD2
CASSLVREGINEQFF
TGTGCCAGCAGCTTAGTCAGGGAGGGGATCAATGAGCAGTTCTTC
>.|TRBV7-9|TRBJ2-3|11|.
CASSAGDTQYF
TGTGCCAGCAGCGCGGGGGATACGCAGTATTTT
>.|TRBV29-1|TRBJ2-7|14|TRBD2
CSAAWGGSFYEQYF
TGCAGCGCTGCCTGGGGGGGTAGTTTTTACGAGCAGTACTTC
>.|TRBV7-2|TRBJ1-1|13|.
CASKGGLNTEAFF
TGTGCCAGCAAGGGAGGATTGAACACTGAAGCTTTCTTT
>once|TRBV5-1|TRBJ1-6|14|.
CASSYASTDSPLHF
TGCGCCAGCAGCTATGCCAGTACCGATTCACCCCTCCACTTT
>.|TRBV11-2|TRBJ2-7|11|.
CATISGYEQYF
TGTGCCACGATTTCGGGCTACGAGCAGTACTTC
>.|TRBV7-3|TRBJ2-7|13|.
CASSFTGSGEQYF
TGTGCCAGCAGCTTTACAGGTTCGGGTGAGCAGTACTTC
>.|TRBV4-1|TRBJ1-2|15|.
CASSQTGLLANGYTF
TGCGCCAGCAGCCAAACCGGGCTCCTAGCCAATGGCTACACCTTC
>.|TRBV6-5|TRBJ1-4|15|TRBD1
CASSSRQGLNEKLFF
TGTGCCAGCAGTTCAAGACAGGGCCTTAATGAAAAACTGTTTTTT
>.|TRBV10-1|TRBJ2-1|16|.
CASSVMAEFSYNEQFF
TGCGCCAGCAGTGTTATGGCGGAGTTCTCCTACAATGAGCAGTTCTTC
>.|TRBV5-4|TRBJ1-2|13|.
CASSLSGFGGYTF
TGTGCCAGCAGCTTGTCAGGGTTCGGTGGCTACACCTTC
>once|TRBV7-9|TRBJ2-2|16|TRBD2
CSSSLGLAGFTGELFF
TGTTCCAGCAGCTTAGGACTAGCGGGGTTCACCGGGGAGCTGTTTTTT
>few|TRBV2|TRBJ2-3|15|TRBD2
CAVIAGAVFEGTQYF
TGTGCCGTAATAGCGGGAGCTGTGTTCGAAGGTACGCAGTATTTT
>.|TRBV27|TRBJ1-2|15|TRBD1
CASSLTRSGGLGYTF
TGTGCCAGCAGTTTGACTCGGTCAGGGGGCCTTGGCTACACCTTC
>.|TRBV5-1|TRBJ2-5|14|.
CASSLGQSQETQYF
TGCGCCAGCAGCTTGGGACAGTCGCAAGAGACCCAGTACTTC
>.|TRBV2|TRBJ2-5|15|TRBD2
CASSELRLAGKTQYF
TGTGCCAGCAGTGAATTAAGGCTAGCGGGGAAGACCCAGTACTTC
>.|TRBV5-6|TRBJ2-7|16|.
CASSPPGGTHSYEQYF
TGTGCCAGCAGCCCGCCTGGGGGCACCCACTCCTACGAGCAGTACTTC
>once|TRBV11-1|TRBJ1-6|17|TRBD1
CASSLLDPGQGTSPLHF
TGTGCCAGCAGCTTACTCGACCCGGGACAGGGGACTTCACCCCTCCACTTT
>.|TRBV6-6|TRBJ2-3|14|.
CASSYLQGADTQYF
TGTGCCAGCAGTTACCTGCAGGGTGCAGATACGCAGTATTTT